This TCR beta chain was captured by sequencing in a study of blood T cell repertoires in COVID-19. Background on the study: The United States, Italy and Spain were the sources of the acute and convalescent COVID-19 samples.

Germline V gene lookup returns CDR1 GTSNPN and CDR2 SVGIG (reference sequence). This CDR3 has 12 amino acids. V shed 1 base and J shed 5 bases, with 8 bases lying between them. Repertoires were generated with immunoSEQ multiplex PCR, while TCRdb's copy carries only in-frame clones and drops some. The sample includes 95,000 to 120,000 clones, approximately 90% of them seen just once. The sequenced sample consisted of peripheral blood. The rearrangement uses TRBV30 and TRBJ2-5; D uncertain. The source is a woman aged 70 to 79 who had recovered from COVID-19. CDR3 nucleotide sequence: TGTGCCTGGAGTGCTACCGGGGAGACCCAGTACTTC. As protein: CAWSATGETQYF. Full variable domain (rest looked up from reference TRBV30 and TRBJ2-5): SQTIHQWPATLVQPVGSPLSLECTVEGTSNPNLYWYRQAAGRGLQLLFYSVGIGQISSEVPQNLSASRPQDRQFILSSKKLLLSDSGFYLCAWSATGETQYFGPGTRLLVL.